Listed below are T cell receptor beta chains from one sample, sequenced in a study of OX40 agonist ivuxolimab in advanced cancers. Generated by immunoSEQ multiplex PCR, the TCRdb table keeps only in-frame clones and is missing some. The sample carries tens of thousands of clones, approximately 80% recorded once. Sequenced material: CD4+ or CD8+ T cells sorted from blood, taken in a trial of the OX40 agonist ivuxolimab. Every receptor here comes from an adult with an advanced solid tumor such as melanoma, head and neck, liver or kidney cancer. The CDR3 runs from the conserved cysteine through the conserved F or W. D genes are given only for firm matches. Clone size is stated in some rows and not others, as once, few, many or a class when expanded.

clone size: -; D gene: -; V gene: TRBV7-9; J gene: TRBJ1-2; CDR3 DNA: TGTGCCAGCAGCGCCGTTCCCGGGGGAATCTATGGCTACACCTTC; CDR3 protein: CASSAVPGGIYGYTF
clone size: -; D gene: TRBD2; V gene: TRBV4-2; J gene: TRBJ2-1; CDR3 DNA: TGTGCCAGCAGCCAAGCCGCGGGGGACAATGAGCAGTTCTTC; CDR3 protein: CASSQAAGDNEQFF
clone size: -; D gene: -; V gene: TRBV30; J gene: TRBJ1-1; CDR3 DNA: TGTGCCTGGAGATGGGATCGCCCTGAAGCTTTCTTT; CDR3 protein: CAWRWDRPEAFF
clone size: once; D gene: TRBD1; V gene: TRBV9; J gene: TRBJ1-2; CDR3 DNA: TGTGCCAGCTCTGACAGGGGCTATGGCTACACCTTC; CDR3 protein: CASSDRGYGYTF
clone size: -; D gene: -; V gene: TRBV28; J gene: TRBJ1-1; CDR3 DNA: TGTGCCAGCAGTTCGGCGGGCTCTGAAGCTTTCTTT; CDR3 protein: CASSSAGSEAFF
clone size: once; D gene: -; V gene: TRBV27; J gene: TRBJ2-1; CDR3 DNA: TGTGCCAGCAGCATAAACAGAGGGGGTGAGCAGTTCTTC; CDR3 protein: CASSINRGGEQFF
clone size: -; D gene: TRBD2; V gene: TRBV9; J gene: TRBJ2-7; CDR3 DNA: TGTGCCAGCAGCGTTGAAGCGGGGCGGGGCTACGAGCAGTACTTC; CDR3 protein: CASSVEAGRGYEQYF
clone size: -; D gene: -; V gene: TRBV28; J gene: TRBJ1-3; CDR3 DNA: TGTGCCAGCAGTTTTGAAAGGGTAACTGGAAACACCATATATTTT; CDR3 protein: CASSFERVTGNTIYF
clone size: few; D gene: TRBD1; V gene: TRBV5-6; J gene: TRBJ2-7; CDR3 DNA: TGTGCCAGCAGTATGGGGGTCGACAGGGTATTC; CDR3 protein: CASSMGVDRVF
clone size: -; D gene: -; V gene: TRBV21-1; J gene: TRBJ2-2; CDR3 DNA: TGTGCCAGCAGCAAACCCCAGAACACCGGGGAGCTGTTTTTT; CDR3 protein: CASSKPQNTGELFF
clone size: -; D gene: TRBD2; V gene: TRBV7-9; J gene: TRBJ2-1; CDR3 DNA: TGTGCCAGCAGCCCCCTAGCGGGAGGGCGAAGTGAGCAGTTCTTC; CDR3 protein: CASSPLAGGRSEQFF
clone size: -; D gene: TRBD2; V gene: TRBV7-3; J gene: TRBJ2-2; CDR3 DNA: TGTGCCAGCAGTTTGACTAGCGGGAGGCCCGGGGAGCTGTTTTTT; CDR3 protein: CASSLTSGRPGELFF
clone size: few; D gene: -; V gene: TRBV20-1; J gene: TRBJ1-1; CDR3 DNA: TGCAGTGCTAGAGATCAAACAGAAGCTTTCTTT; CDR3 protein: CSARDQTEAFF
clone size: -; D gene: -; V gene: TRBV9; J gene: TRBJ2-1; CDR3 DNA: TGTGCCAGCAGCCCAGGAGGGCCAAACAATGAGCAGTTCTTC; CDR3 protein: CASSPGGPNNEQFF
clone size: medium-sized; D gene: TRBD2; V gene: TRBV6-4; J gene: TRBJ2-3; CDR3 DNA: TGTGCCAGCAGTACTAGCGGGGGGGCTACAGATACGCAGTATTTT; CDR3 protein: CASSTSGGATDTQYF
clone size: -; D gene: TRBD2; V gene: TRBV9; J gene: TRBJ2-1; CDR3 DNA: TGTGCCAGCAGCGCCAAGGCTGGGACTAGCAACAATGAGCAGTTCTTC; CDR3 protein: CASSAKAGTSNNEQFF
clone size: once; D gene: -; V gene: TRBV14; J gene: TRBJ2-3; CDR3 DNA: TGTGCCAGCAGCCTAGAAACAGACACAGATACGCAGTATTTT; CDR3 protein: CASSLETDTDTQYF
clone size: -; D gene: -; V gene: TRBV4-2; J gene: TRBJ1-1; CDR3 DNA: TGTGCCAGCAGCCAAGATCTGACCGGGAACACTGAAGCTTTCTTT; CDR3 protein: CASSQDLTGNTEAFF
clone size: -; D gene: -; V gene: TRBV28; J gene: TRBJ2-1; CDR3 DNA: TGTGCCAGCAGTCCAACTTCTTATGAGCAGTTCTTC; CDR3 protein: CASSPTSYEQFF
clone size: -; D gene: TRBD1; V gene: TRBV19; J gene: TRBJ1-6; CDR3 DNA: TGTGCCAGTAGTACCTTCGGACAGGGGTATAATTCACCCCTCCACTTT; CDR3 protein: CASSTFGQGYNSPLHF
clone size: -; D gene: -; V gene: TRBV7-6; J gene: TRBJ1-1; CDR3 DNA: TGTGCCAGCAGCTTACCAGGGGTTTCTGAAGCTTTCTTT; CDR3 protein: CASSLPGVSEAFF
clone size: -; D gene: -; V gene: TRBV6-1; J gene: TRBJ1-3; CDR3 DNA: TGTGCCAGCAGTGAAGGTGGTGCTGGAAACACCATATATTTT; CDR3 protein: CASSEGGAGNTIYF
clone size: -; D gene: -; V gene: TRBV19; J gene: TRBJ2-7; CDR3 DNA: TGTGCCAGTAGTATAGGGGGGGGCCTCTACGAGCAGTACTTC; CDR3 protein: CASSIGGGLYEQYF
clone size: -; D gene: TRBD1; V gene: TRBV7-9; J gene: TRBJ2-1; CDR3 DNA: TGTGCCAGCAGTTCTACAGGGGGCAATGAGCAGTTCTTC; CDR3 protein: CASSSTGGNEQFF
clone size: -; D gene: -; V gene: TRBV6-5; J gene: TRBJ1-2; CDR3 DNA: TGTGCCAGCAATACGCAGGGCGGGAGCTATGGCTACACCTTC; CDR3 protein: CASNTQGGSYGYTF
clone size: -; D gene: -; V gene: TRBV9; J gene: TRBJ1-4; CDR3 DNA: TGTGCCAGCAGCCCTTGGACGGAGGGGGAAAAACTGTTTTTT; CDR3 protein: CASSPWTEGEKLFF
clone size: -; D gene: TRBD1; V gene: TRBV4-3; J gene: TRBJ2-7; CDR3 DNA: TGCGCCAGCAGCCAGGAGACAGGGCGGATTTACGAGCAGTACTTC; CDR3 protein: CASSQETGRIYEQYF
clone size: -; D gene: -; V gene: TRBV19; J gene: TRBJ2-1; CDR3 DNA: TGTGCCAGTACCTCCCCGTCCGGGTCTGAGCAGTTCTTC; CDR3 protein: CASTSPSGSEQFF
clone size: once; D gene: -; V gene: TRBV15; J gene: TRBJ2-2; CDR3 DNA: TGTGCCACCAGCAGAGATCAAGCGGCGAGCGGGGAGCTGTTTTTT; CDR3 protein: CATSRDQAASGELFF
clone size: -; D gene: TRBD2; V gene: TRBV9; J gene: TRBJ2-7; CDR3 DNA: TGTGCCAGCTCGGGGGGACTAGCGGGAGATAGCTCCTACGAGCAGTACTTC; CDR3 protein: CASSGGLAGDSSYEQYF
clone size: -; D gene: -; V gene: TRBV27; J gene: TRBJ1-4; CDR3 DNA: TGTGCCAGCAGTTCAGGGACTAATGAAAAACTGTTTTTT; CDR3 protein: CASSSGTNEKLFF
clone size: many; D gene: TRBD1; V gene: TRBV7-9; J gene: TRBJ1-6; CDR3 DNA: TGTGCCAGCAGCTCGACAGGGGAACATTCACCCCTCCACTTT; CDR3 protein: CASSSTGEHSPLHF
clone size: -; D gene: -; V gene: TRBV9; J gene: TRBJ2-1; CDR3 DNA: TGTGCCAGCAGCCCCTGGACGGAGAAGAATGAGCAGTTCTTC; CDR3 protein: CASSPWTEKNEQFF
clone size: -; D gene: TRBD2; V gene: TRBV19; J gene: TRBJ2-2; CDR3 DNA: TGTGCCAGTAGTAGCGGACTAGCGGGGGAGAACACCGGGGAGCTGTTTTTT; CDR3 protein: CASSSGLAGENTGELFF
clone size: -; D gene: -; V gene: TRBV7-8; J gene: TRBJ2-1; CDR3 DNA: TGTGCCAGCAGCTTAGGCTGGTTTGAGCAGTTCTTC; CDR3 protein: CASSLGWFEQFF
clone size: few; D gene: -; V gene: TRBV9; J gene: TRBJ2-1; CDR3 DNA: TGTGCCAGCAGCGTAGACGGTGGAGGATTTTACAATGAGCAGTTCTTC; CDR3 protein: CASSVDGGGFYNEQFF
clone size: -; D gene: TRBD1; V gene: TRBV5-1; J gene: TRBJ2-2; CDR3 DNA: TGCGCCAGCAGTTGGACAGGGTTTGGGGAGCTGTTTTTT; CDR3 protein: CASSWTGFGELFF
clone size: -; D gene: -; V gene: TRBV7-2; J gene: TRBJ2-5; CDR3 DNA: TGTGCCAGCAGCTCAGGGGTCTCGCTTCAAGAGACCCAGTACTTC; CDR3 protein: CASSSGVSLQETQYF
clone size: -; D gene: -; V gene: TRBV18; J gene: TRBJ1-5; CDR3 DNA: TGTGCCAGCTCACCGGGGGGGTCTCAGCCCCAGCATTTT; CDR3 protein: CASSPGGSQPQHF
clone size: -; D gene: -; V gene: TRBV7-2; J gene: TRBJ2-1; CDR3 DNA: TGTGCCAGCAGCTTAGACTTAAATGAGCAGTTCTTC; CDR3 protein: CASSLDLNEQFF
clone size: -; D gene: -; V gene: TRBV7-2; J gene: TRBJ1-1; CDR3 DNA: TGTGCCAGCAGTAGGGGGACTGAAGCTTTCTTT; CDR3 protein: CASSRGTEAFF
clone size: -; D gene: -; V gene: TRBV27; J gene: TRBJ1-5; CDR3 DNA: TGTGCCAGCAGTTTGGGCAGAAATAGCAATCAGCCCCAGCATTTT; CDR3 protein: CASSLGRNSNQPQHF
clone size: -; D gene: TRBD1; V gene: TRBV4-1; J gene: TRBJ1-5; CDR3 DNA: TGCGCCAGCAGCCACCCAATGGGGGCCCGACAGGGGATTAGCAATCAGCCCCAGCATTTT; CDR3 protein: CASSHPMGARQGISNQPQHF
clone size: -; D gene: TRBD1; V gene: TRBV11-2; J gene: TRBJ1-5; CDR3 DNA: TGTGCCAGCTCTAGGACAGGGAGTGAGCGGCCCCAGCATTTT; CDR3 protein: CASSRTGSERPQHF
clone size: -; D gene: TRBD1; V gene: TRBV10-3; J gene: TRBJ2-6; CDR3 DNA: TGTGCCATCAGTGGGACAGGGGGTCAACTCCTTGGGGCCAACGTCCTGACTTTC; CDR3 protein: CAISGTGGQLLGANVLTF
clone size: -; D gene: TRBD1; V gene: TRBV7-3; J gene: TRBJ1-1; CDR3 DNA: TGTGCCAGCAGCAAATATACAGGGGGGACTGAAGCTTTCTTT; CDR3 protein: CASSKYTGGTEAFF
clone size: -; D gene: -; V gene: TRBV28; J gene: TRBJ1-2; CDR3 DNA: TGTGCCAGCAGTATCAGGGGCGGCGGGAACTATGGCTACACCTTC; CDR3 protein: CASSIRGGGNYGYTF
clone size: -; D gene: -; V gene: TRBV19; J gene: TRBJ2-7; CDR3 DNA: TGTGCCAGTAGTATCCTGGGAGACTACGAGCAGTACTTC; CDR3 protein: CASSILGDYEQYF
clone size: once; D gene: TRBD1; V gene: TRBV27; J gene: TRBJ1-5; CDR3 DNA: TGTGCCAGCAGTCTCCGGGACAGGGGTAATCAGCCCCAGCATTTT; CDR3 protein: CASSLRDRGNQPQHF
clone size: once; D gene: TRBD2; V gene: TRBV7-6; J gene: TRBJ2-5; CDR3 DNA: TGTGCCAGCAGCTTGAATGGGGGCATCCGACTAGCGGGAGGGCCAGAGGAAGAGACCCAGTACTTC; CDR3 protein: CASSLNGGIRLAGGPEEETQYF
clone size: few; D gene: TRBD2; V gene: TRBV27; J gene: TRBJ2-1; CDR3 DNA: TGTGCCAGCAGTGATAGCGGGGCCTACAATGAGCAGTTCTTC; CDR3 protein: CASSDSGAYNEQFF
clone size: many; D gene: -; V gene: TRBV4-1; J gene: TRBJ2-2; CDR3 DNA: TGCGCCAGCAGCCAAGAAGACGGGCTTAACACCGGGGAGCTGTTTTTT; CDR3 protein: CASSQEDGLNTGELFF
clone size: -; D gene: TRBD2; V gene: TRBV9; J gene: TRBJ2-1; CDR3 DNA: TGTGCCAGCGGGGCAACTAGCGGGGGAGGCAATGAGCAGTTCTTC; CDR3 protein: CASGATSGGGNEQFF